Presented here are 6 T cell receptor beta chains from one specimen sequenced in a study of blood T cells in healthy people across ages (dated by TCRdb to the mid-2010s). Libraries were prepared through 5' RACE. Instrument on record: Illumina HiSeq 2500. The second PCR ran for roughly 7 to 12 cycles and used a J-beta primer mix along with a sample-barcoded 5' primer. TCRdb redid the processing of the public reads, applying fastp at Q25 and MiXCR, and retained in-frame beta chains. CDR3 protein duplicates are merged, each entry listing the most common genes and DNA. For this sample there are roughly 1.5 million distinct CDR3 sequences; roughly 43% appear just once. Less than 5% of the sample goes to the ten largest clones. The sequenced sample consisted of blood. These receptors came from a woman aged 18-29 years in good health.

The rearrangement uses TRBV2 and TRBJ1-2, with D possibly matching TRBD1 (6 bases). The CDR3 is 15 residues long. Germline V CDR1 and CDR2: SNHLY, FYNNEI. V was shortened by 0 bases and J by 2 bases, with 10 bases between the two germline ends. CDR3 amino acids: CASSEALGTNYGYTF. The CDR3 bases are TGTGCCAGCAGTGAAGCGCTAGGGACAAACTATGGCTACACCTTC.

The chain recombines TRBV27 with TRBJ2-5; 8 bases fit TRBD2. V was clipped by 6 bases and J by 2 bases; unmatched bases: 5. The germline V gene encodes CDR1 MNHEY and CDR2 SMNVEV (reference sequence). The CDR3 length is 14 residues. CDR3 nucleotides: TGTGCCAGCAGGTTACTAGCGGAGCAAGAGACCCAGTACTTC. Translated, it gives CASRLLAEQETQYF.

J is TRBJ1-4 and V is TRBV20-1; 7 nucleotides align to TRBD1. V shed 2 bases and J 12 bases; nucleotides not matched to a gene: 9. Germline CDR1 reads DFQATT; CDR2 reads SNEGSKA (reference sequence). The CDR3 contains 13 residues. The CDR3 loop is CSARSRTGDELFF. The CDR3 DNA is TGCAGTGCTAGATCACGAACAGGGGATGAACTGTTTTTT.

This sequence joins TRBV20-1 and TRBJ1-1; a possible D gene is TRBD1 (5 bases). This CDR3 is 15 amino acids long. Trimming removed 3 bases at V and 2 bases at J, with 16 bases between. Germline values: CDR1 DFQATT, CDR2 SNEGSKA (reference sequence). This chain's CDR3 is CSARGVISSNTEAFF. CDR3 in DNA: TGCAGTGCTAGGGGGGTAATCTCGTCTAACACTGAAGCTTTCTTT.

Only a few counts were recorded for this clonotype. The chain has TRBV20-1 and TRBJ2-7; tentatively, D is TRBD1 or TRBD2 (6 bases each). V lost 3 bases to trimming and J lost 2 bases, with 11 bases between them. The CDR3 length is 13 residues. The germline V gene encodes CDR1 DFQATT and CDR2 SNEGSKA (reference sequence). CDR3 in amino acids: CSASRGLAYEQYF. The CDR3 coding sequence is TGCAGTGCTAGCCGGGGGCTTGCCTACGAGCAGTACTTC.

This clonotype occurred a few times. The V gene is TRBV29-1, the J gene TRBJ2-7; D may be TRBD2 (5 bases). This CDR3 spans 12 amino acids. Germline CDR1 reads SQVTM; CDR2 reads ANQGSEA. Trimming removed 4 bases from V and 6 bases from J, with 13 bases in between. The CDR3 DNA is TGCAGCGTTGTCGAGGGAACGGGCGAGCAGTACTTC. Its protein product is CSVVEGTGEQYF.